This T cell receptor (beta chain) was identified during a study of blood T cell repertoires in COVID-19. Across the whole study: Samples of COVID-19 (acute and convalescent) were obtained from the United States, Italy and Spain.

This clone has only a few counts. This table comes from immunoSEQ multiplex PCR, and its TCRdb copy is limited to in-frame clones, with some not included. The sample includes 100,000 to 150,000 clones, 70% to 90% of them seen just once. There are 12 residues in the CDR3. This sequence was found in a human donor in a cohort sampled during active COVID-19. The sequencing sample was made of peripheral blood. The genes are TRBV21-1 and TRBJ1-1. TRBV21-1 is classified as a pseudogene. CDR3 sequence reads: CASSKGAPEAFF. As DNA, the CDR3 is TGTGCCAGCAGCAAAGGAGCCCCTGAAGCTTTCTTT.